The 27 T cell receptor beta chains listed next were all sequenced from one sample in a study of CD8 T cells in Susac syndrome. With random hexamers, reverse transcription was performed on about 0.5 to 1 ug of RNA. TCRdb recomputed calls from the immunoSEQ multiplex PCR reads with MiXCR, one row per CDR3 protein. The sample holds around 180,000 distinct CDR3 sequences, approximately 95% seen once. Sample: CD8+ T cells from PBMCs. The receptor set was obtained from a human donor with multiple sclerosis.

The rearrangement links TRBV27 to TRBJ1-2, with D possibly TRBD1 on 5 matching bases. Per germline, CDR1 MNHEY and CDR2 SMNVEV (reference sequence). The CDR3 covers 11 residues. The V end lost 5 bases, the J end lost 4 bases, and 5 bases lay between the germline ends. In nucleotides, the CDR3 is TGTGCCAGCAGTCAGGGCTATGGCTACACCTTC. It encodes CASSQGYGYTF.

The chain couples TRBV9 to TRBJ2-4, with a possible D match to TRBD2 (6 bases). Germline V lookup: CDR1 SGDLS, CDR2 YYNGEE. Between the trimmed V and J ends, which lost 0 bases and 8 bases, there was a span of 9 bases. CDR3 length equals 13 residues. The DNA for the CDR3 is TGTGCCAGCAGCGTAGCCCCGGGGGACATTCAGTACTTC. Amino acids: CASSVAPGDIQYF.

This chain's CDR3 is CASIHEASETQYF. The DNA of the CDR3 is TGTGCCAGCATCCACGAGGCGTCGGAGACCCAGTACTTC. The genes are TRBV11-2 and TRBJ2-5, with no clear D. Germline-derived CDR1 and CDR2 are SGHAT and FQNNGV. The CDR3 is made up of 13 amino acids. Trimming pared 7 bases from V and 5 bases from J, leaving 14 bases between.

This clonotype was detected only once. This rearrangement joins TRBV12-3 or TRBV12-4 to TRBJ2-7, with D perhaps matching TRBD1 or TRBD2 (5 bases each). CDR3 length: 14 residues. V lost 3 bases and J 5 bases, leaving 14 bases between the germline ends. This chain's CDR3 is CASSFGTAMDEQYF. Written as DNA, the CDR3 is TGTGCCAGCAGTTTCGGGACCGCTATGGACGAGCAGTACTTC.

The CDR3 reads CATSRGGDEQYF. In DNA, the CDR3 is TGTGCCACCAGCAGAGGTGGAGACGAGCAGTACTTC. This chain uses TRBV15 with TRBJ2-7; D uncertain. Germline V gene data show CDR1 as LNHNV and CDR2 as YYDKDF (reference sequence). The CDR3 runs 12 residues. V lost 1 base and J 5 bases, leaving 6 bases between the germline ends. The entire variable domain, with the rest obtained from reference TRBV15 and TRBJ2-7, is as follows: DAMVIQNPRYQVTQFGKPVTLSCSQTLNHNVMYWYQQKSSQAPKLLFHYYDKDFNNEADTPDNFQSRRPNTSFCFLDIRSPGLGDTAMYLCATSRGGDEQYFGPGTRLTVT.

The chain employs TRBV27 and TRBJ2-4, with a possible D match to TRBD1 (5 bases). Germline V gives CDR1 MNHEY, CDR2 SMNVEV (reference sequence). The V end lost 2 bases, the J end lost 1 base, and 9 bases lay between the germline ends. The CDR3 has 15 amino acids. CDR3 sequence reads: CASSLVPGAKNIQYF. DNA of the CDR3: TGTGCCAGCAGTTTAGTCCCAGGGGCCAAAAACATTCAGTACTTC.

This chain uses TRBV4-2 with TRBJ2-5; 8 bases align to TRBD2. The CDR3 has 15 amino acids. V trimming: 0 bases; J trimming: 1 base; junction bases outside the gene matches: 1. Germline loops: CDR1 LGHNA, CDR2 YNFKEQ. CDR3 region: CASSQERGAQETQYF. CDR3 nucleotides: TGTGCCAGCAGCCAAGAGCGGGGGGCCCAAGAGACCCAGTACTTC.

The chain recombines TRBV9 with TRBJ1-1; TRBD1 matches 8 bases. J was trimmed by 3 bases and V by 3 bases; bases with no gene match: 1. This CDR3 spans 13 amino acids. Germline CDR1 is SGDLS and CDR2 is YYNGEE. In DNA, the CDR3 is TGTGCCAGCAGCGCGGGACAGGACACTGAAGCTTTCTTT. This codes for CASSAGQDTEAFF.

The gene calls are TRBV27 and TRBJ2-3, with a tentative D call TRBD2 (5 bases). This CDR3 has 15 residues. V was trimmed by 1 base and J by 0 bases, leaving 8 bases between them. CDR1 and CDR2 (germline): MNHEY, SMNVEV (reference sequence). In DNA, the CDR3 is TGTGCCAGCAGTTTATTAAGCGGTAGCACAGATACGCAGTATTTT. This sequence encodes CASSLLSGSTDTQYF.

The chain joins TRBV20-1 to TRBJ2-1, with 8 bases matching TRBD2. The junction had 8 bases not matched to a gene; V was cut back by 0 bases and J by 7 bases. CDR3 length: 15 amino acids. The germline CDR1 and CDR2 sequences are DFQATT and SNEGSKA (reference sequence). CDR3 amino acids: CSARDLRLALNEQFF. As DNA, the CDR3 is TGCAGTGCTAGAGATCTAAGACTAGCGCTGAATGAGCAGTTCTTC.

The chain uses TRBV3-1 and TRBJ2-5, with D unclear. V lost 4 bases and J 7 bases, leaving 16 bases between the germline ends. The CDR3 has 14 amino acids. Germline loops: CDR1 LGHDT, CDR2 YNNKEL (reference sequence). The CDR3 DNA reads as TGTGCCAGCAGCCCCAGACACCCTCGAAGGACCCAGTACTTC. Its protein product is CASSPRHPRRTQYF.

CDR3: CASSYTAGDTEAFF. CDR3 DNA: TGTGCCAGCAGTTACACGGCAGGGGACACTGAAGCTTTCTTT. The V gene is TRBV6-5, the J gene TRBJ1-1, with TRBD1 as a possible D gene (6 bases). Germline V CDR1 and CDR2: MNHEY, SVGAGI. CDR3 size: 14 residues. Trimming stripped 2 bases from V and 3 bases from J, with 10 bases between.

This clonotype appeared once. V and J are TRBV7-8 and TRBJ2-7, with TRBD1 matching 9 bases. The V segment lost 8 bases and the J segment 2 bases; nucleotides outside the gene matches: 13. In germline, CDR1 is SGHVS, CDR2 FQNEAQ. This CDR3 has 16 residues. CDR3 residues: CASLPSLGTGTYEQYF. The CDR3, as DNA: TGTGCCAGCCTCCCCTCGCTCGGGACAGGGACCTACGAGCAGTACTTC.

The chain has TRBV30 and TRBJ2-4; 14 nucleotides align to TRBD2. Per the germline V gene, CDR1 is GTSNPN and CDR2 is SVGIG (reference sequence). The trim removed 3 bases at V and 1 base at J, leaving 14 bases unmatched. This CDR3 region has 20 residues. In DNA, the CDR3 is TGTGCCTGGAGAGCCCCGGGACTAGCGGGAGAACGGTGGGCCAAAAACATTCAGTACTTC. Translating it yields CAWRAPGLAGERWAKNIQYF.

The rearrangement uses TRBV4-1 and TRBJ2-7, with 9 positions matching TRBD2. CDR3 size: 14 residues. Looked up from germline, CDR1 is MGHRA and CDR2 is YSYEKL. V lost 5 bases to trimming and J lost 6 bases; unmatched junction nucleotides: 8. The CDR3 region has the DNA TGCGCCAGCAGCAGCGGGACTAGCTATGGCGAGCAGTACTTC. Its protein is CASSSGTSYGEQYF.

The chain couples TRBV24-1 to TRBJ2-1; D ambiguous. In germline, CDR1 is KGHDR, CDR2 SFDVKD. There are 13 residues in the CDR3. The germline V and J ends were trimmed by 2 bases and 10 bases, with 11 bases remaining between them. This CDR3 reads CATSDSKAREQFF. In DNA, the CDR3 is TGTGCCACCAGTGATTCCAAAGCCCGCGAGCAGTTCTTC.

This rearrangement joins TRBV2 to TRBJ1-1; the D is unclear. Germline lookup yields CDR1 SNHLY and CDR2 FYNNEI. The CDR3 length is 11 residues. Trimming stripped 10 bases from V and 5 bases from J, with 11 bases between. CDR3 residues: CATRAPTEAFF. The DNA of the CDR3 is TGTGCCACGAGGGCTCCTACTGAAGCTTTCTTT. Combining the CDR3 with reference TRBV2 and TRBJ1-1 gives the whole variable domain EPEVTQTPSHQVTQMGQEVILRCVPISNHLYFYWYRQILGQKVEFLVSFYNNEISEKSEIFDDQFSVERPDGSNFTLKIRSTKLEDSAMYFCATRAPTEAFFGQGTRLTVV.

This chain links TRBV20-1 with TRBJ2-5; TRBD1 is a possible D gene (6 bases). Germline V CDR1 and CDR2: DFQATT, SNEGSKA (reference sequence). The CDR3 has 15 residues. Deletions cut 0 bases from V and 5 bases from J, with 16 bases between. Here the CDR3 DNA reads TGCAGTGCTAGAGATGGGGGCAGAGGGGATGAGACCCAGTACTTC. This encodes CSARDGGRGDETQYF.

The chain carries TRBV2 and TRBJ2-2, with 8 bases lining up with TRBD2. Looked up from germline, CDR1 is SNHLY and CDR2 is FYNNEI. The V and J ends lost 2 bases and 6 bases, in that order; junction bases with no gene match: 8. The CDR3 sequence is 16 residues long. The CDR3 coding sequence is TGTGCCAGCAGTGAACTCGAGCGGGAGACTTCCGGGGAGCTGTTTTTT. It translates to CASSELERETSGELFF.

The V and J genes are TRBV9 and TRBJ2-7; 10 nucleotides line up with TRBD1. V trimming: 3 bases; J trimming: 3 bases; junction bases outside the gene matches: 9. The CDR3 has 16 residues. CDR1 and CDR2 (germline): SGDLS, YYNGEE. The DNA of the CDR3 is TGTGCCAGCAGCGACCGCCGGGACAGGGGCGTCTACGAGCAGTACTTC. The encoded protein is CASSDRRDRGVYEQYF.

The J gene is TRBJ2-7, the V gene TRBV7-9; 8 nucleotides match TRBD1. The CDR3 is 14 residues long. The V and J ends lost 4 bases and 2 bases, in that order; junction bases with no gene match: 4. Germline V lookup: CDR1 SEHNR, CDR2 FQNEAQ (reference sequence). The CDR3 is CASSSGQGAYEQYF. CDR3 in DNA: TGTGCCAGCAGCTCTGGACAGGGCGCCTACGAGCAGTACTTC. The full variable domain, completed using reference TRBV7-9 and TRBJ2-7, is DTGVSQNPRHKITKRGQNVTFRCDPISEHNRLYWYRQTLGQGPEFLTYFQNEAQLEKSRLLSDRFSAERPKGSFSTLEIQRTEQGDSAMYLCASSSGQGAYEQYFGPGTRLTVT.

This clonotype was found once. V is TRBV28 and J is TRBJ1-2, with D hard to call. This CDR3 has 12 amino acids. Looked up from germline, CDR1 is MDHEN and CDR2 is SYDVKM. V lost 6 bases and J lost 2, with 7 bases in between. In DNA, the CDR3 is TGTGCCAGCAGAATGTGGAACTATGGCTACACCTTC. It codes for CASRMWNYGYTF.

The chain carries TRBV27 and TRBJ2-1; TRBD1 agrees at 9 bases. The trim removed 8 bases at V and 8 bases at J, leaving 10 bases unmatched. This CDR3 spans 14 amino acids. CDR1 and CDR2 (germline): MNHEY, SMNVEV (reference sequence). The CDR3 nucleotides read TGTGCCAGCGGAGACAGGGGGGCAATTGATGAGCAGTTCTTC. This translates into CASGDRGAIDEQFF.

V is TRBV12-3 or TRBV12-4 and J is TRBJ1-1; D unclear. This CDR3 region has 16 residues. Trimming removed 3 bases at V and 1 base at J, with 15 bases between. CDR3 coding DNA: TGTGCCAGCAGTTTCTTCCCCCAAGGGTGGAACACTGAAGCTTTCTTT. Residues: CASSFFPQGWNTEAFF.

The chain combines TRBV9 with TRBJ2-2; no definite D call. The CDR3 contains 13 residues. Trimming shortened V by 3 bases and J by 7 bases, and 10 bases separated the two germline ends. Germline CDR1 and CDR2: SGDLS and YYNGEE. CDR3 loop: CASSASGHGELFF. Written as DNA, the CDR3 is TGTGCCAGCAGCGCAAGTGGTCACGGGGAGCTGTTTTTT.

The chain uses TRBV28 and TRBJ2-1; 8 bases are shared with TRBD1. This CDR3 is 16 amino acids long. J lost 0 bases, V lost 5 bases, and 6 bases had no gene match. CDR1 and CDR2 from the germline V gene are MDHEN and SYDVKM. CDR3 amino acids: CASSPGQGFSYNEQFF. The CDR3 bases are TGTGCCAGCAGTCCTGGACAGGGTTTCTCCTACAATGAGCAGTTCTTC.

J is TRBJ2-1 and V is TRBV20-1; D remains ambiguous. Germline values: CDR1 DFQATT, CDR2 SNEGSKA (reference sequence). The CDR3 covers 13 residues. Deletions cut 3 bases from V and 6 bases from J, with 12 bases between. The CDR3 here is CSARSPMGNEQFF. The CDR3 DNA reads as TGCAGTGCTAGGAGTCCTATGGGCAATGAGCAGTTCTTC.